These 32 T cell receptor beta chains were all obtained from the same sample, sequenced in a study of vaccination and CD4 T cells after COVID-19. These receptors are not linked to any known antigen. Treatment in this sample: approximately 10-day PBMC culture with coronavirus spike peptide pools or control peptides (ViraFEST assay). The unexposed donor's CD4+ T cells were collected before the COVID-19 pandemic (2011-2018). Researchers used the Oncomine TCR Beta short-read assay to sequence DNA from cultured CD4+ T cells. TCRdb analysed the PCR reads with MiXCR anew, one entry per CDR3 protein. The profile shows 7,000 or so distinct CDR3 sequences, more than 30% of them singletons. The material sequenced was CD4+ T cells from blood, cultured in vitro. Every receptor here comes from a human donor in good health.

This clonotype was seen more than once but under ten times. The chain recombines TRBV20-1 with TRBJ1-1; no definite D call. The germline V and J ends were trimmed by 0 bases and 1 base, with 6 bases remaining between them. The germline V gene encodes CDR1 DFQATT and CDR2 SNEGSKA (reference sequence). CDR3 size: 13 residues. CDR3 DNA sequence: TGCAGTGCTAGAGATGGGAGGAACACTGAAGCTTTCTTT. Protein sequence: CSARDGRNTEAFF.

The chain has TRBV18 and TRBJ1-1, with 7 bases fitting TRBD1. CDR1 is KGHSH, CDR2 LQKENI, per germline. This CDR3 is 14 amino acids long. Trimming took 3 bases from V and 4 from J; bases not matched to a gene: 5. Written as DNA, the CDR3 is TGTGCCAGCTCACCCGACAGGGTCGGCACTGAAGCTTTCTTT. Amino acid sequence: CASSPDRVGTEAFF. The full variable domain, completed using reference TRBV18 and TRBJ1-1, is NAGVMQNPRHLVRRRGQEARLRCSPMKGHSHVYWYRQLPEEGLKFMVYLQKENIIDESGMPKERFSAEFPKEGPSILRIQQVVRGDSAAYFCASSPDRVGTEAFFGQGTRLTVV.

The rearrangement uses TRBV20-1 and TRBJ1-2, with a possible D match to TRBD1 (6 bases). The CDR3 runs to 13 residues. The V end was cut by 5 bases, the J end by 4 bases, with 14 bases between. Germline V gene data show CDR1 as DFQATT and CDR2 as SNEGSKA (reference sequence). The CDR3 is CSAPRGTVYGYTF. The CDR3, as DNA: TGCAGTGCTCCTAGGGGGACTGTCTATGGCTACACCTTC.

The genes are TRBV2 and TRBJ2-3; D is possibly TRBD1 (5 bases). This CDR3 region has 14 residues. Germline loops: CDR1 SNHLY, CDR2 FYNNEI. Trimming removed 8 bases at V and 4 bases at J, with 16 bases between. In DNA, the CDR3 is TGTGCCAGCCAGGGTGGGGCAACCGCAGATACGCAGTATTTT. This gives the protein CASQGGATADTQYF.

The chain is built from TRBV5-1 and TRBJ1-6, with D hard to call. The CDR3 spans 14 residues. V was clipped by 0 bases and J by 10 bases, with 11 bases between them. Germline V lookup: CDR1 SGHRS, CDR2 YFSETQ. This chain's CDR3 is CASSLGGSESPLHF. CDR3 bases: TGCGCCAGCAGCTTGGGAGGGTCAGAATCACCCCTCCACTTT.

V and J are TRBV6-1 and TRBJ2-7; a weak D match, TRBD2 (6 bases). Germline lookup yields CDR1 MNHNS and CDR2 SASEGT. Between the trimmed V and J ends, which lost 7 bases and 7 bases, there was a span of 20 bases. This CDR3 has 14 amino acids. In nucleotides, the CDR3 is TGTGCCAGCACCGCCGGGACTCGGTCGGGGGAGCAGTACTTC. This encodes CASTAGTRSGEQYF.

The CDR3 spells CASSQNLRGTTEAFF. DNA of the CDR3: TGCGCCAGCAGCCAAAACCTTCGTGGGACCACTGAAGCTTTCTTT. The chain combines TRBV4-1 with TRBJ1-1, with D possibly TRBD1 on 5 matching bases. Per germline, CDR1 MGHRA and CDR2 YSYEKL. Trimming pared 2 bases from V and 4 bases from J, leaving 14 bases between. The CDR3 length is 15 residues.

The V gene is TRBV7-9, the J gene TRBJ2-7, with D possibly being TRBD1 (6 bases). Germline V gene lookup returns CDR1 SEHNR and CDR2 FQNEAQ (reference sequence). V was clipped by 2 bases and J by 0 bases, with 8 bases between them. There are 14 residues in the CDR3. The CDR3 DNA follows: TGTGCCAGCAGCTTACAGGGGAACTCCTACGAGCAGTACTTC. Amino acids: CASSLQGNSYEQYF.

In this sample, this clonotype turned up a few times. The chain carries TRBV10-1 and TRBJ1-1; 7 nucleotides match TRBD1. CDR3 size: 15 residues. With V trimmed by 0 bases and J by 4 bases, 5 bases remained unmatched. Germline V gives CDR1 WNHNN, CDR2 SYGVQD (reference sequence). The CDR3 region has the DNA TGCGCCAGCAGTGAGTCGACAGGGAGTGTCACTGAAGCTTTCTTT. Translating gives CASSESTGSVTEAFF.

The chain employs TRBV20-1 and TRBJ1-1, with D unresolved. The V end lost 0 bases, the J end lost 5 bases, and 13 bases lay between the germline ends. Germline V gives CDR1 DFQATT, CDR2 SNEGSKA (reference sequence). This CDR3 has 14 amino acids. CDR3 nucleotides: TGCAGTGCTAGAGATCTAAGCTCTGGGACTGAAGCTTTCTTT. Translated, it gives CSARDLSSGTEAFF.

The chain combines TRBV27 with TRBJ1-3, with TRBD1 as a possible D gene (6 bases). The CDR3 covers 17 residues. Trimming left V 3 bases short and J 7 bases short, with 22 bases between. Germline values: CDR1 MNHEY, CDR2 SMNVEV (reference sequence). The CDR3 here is CASSFKPPDSRMNTIYF. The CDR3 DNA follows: TGTGCCAGCAGTTTCAAGCCGCCGGACAGCCGAATGAACACCATATATTTT.

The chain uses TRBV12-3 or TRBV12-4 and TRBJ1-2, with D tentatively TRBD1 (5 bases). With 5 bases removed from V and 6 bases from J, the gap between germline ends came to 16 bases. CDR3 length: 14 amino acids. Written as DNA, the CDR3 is TGTGCCAGCAGTCCCGGCAGGGCCCTGGATGGCTACACCTTC. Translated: CASSPGRALDGYTF.

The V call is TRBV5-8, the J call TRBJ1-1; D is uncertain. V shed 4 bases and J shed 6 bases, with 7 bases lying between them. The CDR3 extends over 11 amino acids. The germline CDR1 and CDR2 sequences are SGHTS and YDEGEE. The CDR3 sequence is CASSGSAEAFF. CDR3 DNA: TGTGCCAGCAGCGGTTCTGCTGAAGCTTTCTTT.

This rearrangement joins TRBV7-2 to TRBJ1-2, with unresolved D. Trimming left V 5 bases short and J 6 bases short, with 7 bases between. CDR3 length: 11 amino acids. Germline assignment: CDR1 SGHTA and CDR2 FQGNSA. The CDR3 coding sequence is TGTGCCAGCAGCGTTTTAAATGGCTACACCTTC. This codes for CASSVLNGYTF.

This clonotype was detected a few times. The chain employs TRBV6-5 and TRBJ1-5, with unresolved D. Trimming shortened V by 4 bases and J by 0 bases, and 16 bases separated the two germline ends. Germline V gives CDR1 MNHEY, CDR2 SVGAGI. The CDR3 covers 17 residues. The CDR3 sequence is CASSLLWSQDSNQPQHF. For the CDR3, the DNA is TGTGCCAGCAGTTTGCTGTGGTCGCAGGATAGCAATCAGCCCCAGCATTTT.

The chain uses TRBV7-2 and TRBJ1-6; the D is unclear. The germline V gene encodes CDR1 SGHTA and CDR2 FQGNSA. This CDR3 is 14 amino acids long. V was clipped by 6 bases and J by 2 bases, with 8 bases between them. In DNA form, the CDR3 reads TGTGCCAGCAGGGGAGAGACCTATAATTCACCCCTCCACTTT. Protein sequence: CASRGETYNSPLHF.

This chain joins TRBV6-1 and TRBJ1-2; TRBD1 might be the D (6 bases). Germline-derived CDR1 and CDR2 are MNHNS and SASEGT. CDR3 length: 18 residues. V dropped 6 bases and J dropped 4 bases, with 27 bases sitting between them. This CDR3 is CASRNRGHQRGDSYGYTF. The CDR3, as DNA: TGTGCCAGCAGAAACCGCGGACACCAGAGGGGGGACTCCTATGGCTACACCTTC.

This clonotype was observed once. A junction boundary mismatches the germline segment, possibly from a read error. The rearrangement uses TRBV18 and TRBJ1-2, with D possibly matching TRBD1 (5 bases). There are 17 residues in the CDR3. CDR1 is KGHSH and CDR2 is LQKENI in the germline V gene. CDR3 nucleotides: TGTGTCAGCTCACCCAGACAGATGACGGGAGCTAACTATGGCTACACCTTC. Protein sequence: CVSSPRQMTGANYGYTF.

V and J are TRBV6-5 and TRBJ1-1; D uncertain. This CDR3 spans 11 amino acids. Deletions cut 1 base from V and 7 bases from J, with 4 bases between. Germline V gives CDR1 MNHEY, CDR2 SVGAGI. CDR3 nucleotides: TGTGCCAGCAGTTACTTCGATGAAGCTTTCTTT. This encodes CASSYFDEAFF.

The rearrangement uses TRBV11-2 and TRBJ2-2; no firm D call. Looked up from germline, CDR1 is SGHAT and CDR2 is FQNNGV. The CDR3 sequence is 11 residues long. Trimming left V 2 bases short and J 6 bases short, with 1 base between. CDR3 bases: TGTGCCAGCAGCTTACCCGGGGAGCTGTTTTTT. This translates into CASSLPGELFF. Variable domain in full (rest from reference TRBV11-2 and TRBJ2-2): EAGVAQSPRYKIIEKRQSVAFWCNPISGHATLYWYQQILGQGPKLLIQFQNNGVVDDSQLPKDRFSAERLKGVDSTLKIQPAKLEDSAVYLCASSLPGELFFGEGSRLTVL.

CDR3: CASSFYSPPGPDNSPLHF. For the CDR3, the DNA is TGTGCCAGCAGTTTTTATTCCCCCCCGGGACCAGATAATTCACCCCTCCACTTT. This chain uses TRBV27 with TRBJ1-6; a weak D match, TRBD1 (5 bases). Trimming pared 3 bases from V and 5 bases from J, leaving 20 bases between. The CDR3 extends over 18 amino acids. The germline CDR1 and CDR2 sequences are MNHEY and SMNVEV (reference sequence).

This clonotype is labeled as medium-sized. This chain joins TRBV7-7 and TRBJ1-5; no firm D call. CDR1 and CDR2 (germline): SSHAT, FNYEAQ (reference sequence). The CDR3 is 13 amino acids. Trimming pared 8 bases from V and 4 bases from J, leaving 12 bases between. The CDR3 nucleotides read TGTGCCAGCGCGGAGGGTTGGAATCAGCCCCAGCATTTT. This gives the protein CASAEGWNQPQHF.

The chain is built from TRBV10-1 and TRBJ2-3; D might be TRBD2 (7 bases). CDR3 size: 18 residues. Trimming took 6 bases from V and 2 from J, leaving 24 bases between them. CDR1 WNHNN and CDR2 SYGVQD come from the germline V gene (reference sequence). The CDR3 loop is CASRRGGSAGPYTDTQYF. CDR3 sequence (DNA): TGCGCCAGCAGGAGAGGGGGGTCAGCGGGGCCGTACACAGATACGCAGTATTTT.

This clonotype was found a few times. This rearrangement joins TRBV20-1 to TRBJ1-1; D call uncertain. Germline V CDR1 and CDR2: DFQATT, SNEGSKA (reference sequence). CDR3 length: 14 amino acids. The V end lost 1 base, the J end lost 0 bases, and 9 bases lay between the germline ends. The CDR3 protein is CSARGGSLNTEAFF. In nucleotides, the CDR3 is TGCAGTGCTAGAGGGGGTAGCTTGAACACTGAAGCTTTCTTT.

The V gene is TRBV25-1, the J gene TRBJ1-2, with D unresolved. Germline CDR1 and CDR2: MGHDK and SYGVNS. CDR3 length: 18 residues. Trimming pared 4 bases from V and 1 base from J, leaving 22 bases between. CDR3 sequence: CASSGPTRQEGNNYGYTF. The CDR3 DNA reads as TGTGCCAGCAGTGGACCCACACGACAAGAAGGGAATAACTATGGCTACACCTTC.

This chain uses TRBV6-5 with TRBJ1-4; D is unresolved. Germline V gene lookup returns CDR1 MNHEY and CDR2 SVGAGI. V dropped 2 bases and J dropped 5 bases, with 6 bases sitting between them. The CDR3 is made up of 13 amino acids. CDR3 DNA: TGTGCCAGCAGTTACGACATGAATGAAAAACTGTTTTTT. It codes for CASSYDMNEKLFF.

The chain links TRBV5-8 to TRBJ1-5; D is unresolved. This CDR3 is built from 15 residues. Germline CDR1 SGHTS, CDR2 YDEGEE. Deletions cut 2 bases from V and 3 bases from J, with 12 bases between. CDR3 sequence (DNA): TGTGCCAGCAGCTTCCTCGAGCAGCACAATCAGCCCCAGCATTTT. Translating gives CASSFLEQHNQPQHF.

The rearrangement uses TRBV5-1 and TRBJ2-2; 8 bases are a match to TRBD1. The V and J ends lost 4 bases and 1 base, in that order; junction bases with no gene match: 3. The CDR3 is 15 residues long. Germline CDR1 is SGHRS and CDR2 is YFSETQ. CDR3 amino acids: CASSGGQENTGELFF. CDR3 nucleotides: TGCGCCAGCAGCGGGGGACAGGAGAACACCGGGGAGCTGTTTTTT.

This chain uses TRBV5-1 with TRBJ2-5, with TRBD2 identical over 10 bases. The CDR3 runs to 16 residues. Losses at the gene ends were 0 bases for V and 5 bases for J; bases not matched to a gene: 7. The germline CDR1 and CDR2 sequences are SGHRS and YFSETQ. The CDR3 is CASSLAAGGPPETQYF. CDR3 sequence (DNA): TGCGCCAGCAGCTTGGCAGCGGGGGGGCCTCCGGAGACCCAGTACTTC. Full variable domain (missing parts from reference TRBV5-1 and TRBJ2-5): KAGVTQTPRYLIKTRGQQVTLSCSPISGHRSVSWYQQTPGQGLQFLFEYFSETQRNKGNFPGRFSGRQFSNSRSEMNVSTLELGDSALYLCASSLAAGGPPETQYFGPGTRLLVL.

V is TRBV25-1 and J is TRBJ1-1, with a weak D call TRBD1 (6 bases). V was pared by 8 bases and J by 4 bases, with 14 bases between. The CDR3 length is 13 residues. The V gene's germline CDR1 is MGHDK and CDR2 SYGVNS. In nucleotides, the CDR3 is TGTGCCAGCGAAAGAGTGGGGGCCACTGAAGCTTTCTTT. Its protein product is CASERVGATEAFF. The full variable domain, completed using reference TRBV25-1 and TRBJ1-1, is EADIYQTPRYLVIGTGKKITLECSQTMGHDKMYWYQQDPGMELHLIHYSYGVNSTEKGDLSSESTVSRIRTEHFPLTLESARPSHTSQYLCASERVGATEAFFGQGTRLTVV.

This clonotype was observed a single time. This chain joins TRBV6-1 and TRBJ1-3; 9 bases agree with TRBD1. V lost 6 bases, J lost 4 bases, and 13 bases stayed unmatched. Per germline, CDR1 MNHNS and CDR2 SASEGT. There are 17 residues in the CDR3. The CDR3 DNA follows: TGTGCCAGCAGAGCTCTATCGGGACAGGGAACCGGAAACACCATATATTTT. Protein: CASRALSGQGTGNTIYF.

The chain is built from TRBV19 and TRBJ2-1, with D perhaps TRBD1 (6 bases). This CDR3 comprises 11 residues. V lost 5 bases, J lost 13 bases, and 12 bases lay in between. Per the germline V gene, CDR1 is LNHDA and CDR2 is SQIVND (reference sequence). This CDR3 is CASSSGHPQFF. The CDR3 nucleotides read TGTGCCAGTAGTTCGGGACACCCTCAGTTCTTC.